The 21 T cell receptor beta chains below were found in one sample sequenced in a study of cytomegalovirus exposure and HLA in healthy donors. The PCR employed 60 Vbeta primers together with 13 Jbeta primers. Using immunoSEQ multiplex PCR, the repertoire was profiled, and TCRdb retains in-frame clones only, with some absent. The table includes about 130,000 clones, around 80% detected once. What was sequenced was PBMCs. Source of these receptors: a man aged 30 to 45 in good health.

The chain combines TRBV5-5 with TRBJ2-7, with TRBD1 matching over 7 bases. Losses at the gene ends were 3 bases for V and 3 bases for J; bases not matched to a gene: 9. CDR1 and CDR2 from the germline V gene are SGHKS and YYEKEE (reference sequence). The CDR3 runs to 15 residues. CDR3 sequence reads: CASSSPGTDNYEQYF. CDR3 DNA: TGTGCCAGCAGCTCCCCCGGGACAGACAACTACGAGCAGTACTTC.

This clone was found once. The V and J genes are TRBV5-8 and TRBJ2-1; 7 bases align to TRBD2. The CDR3 contains 17 residues. Trimming took 0 bases from V and 0 from J; bases not matched to a gene: 6. The germline gives CDR1 SGHTS, CDR2 YDEGEE. The CDR3 bases are TGTGCCAGCAGCTTGGCTCTAGCGGCGAGCTCCTACAATGAGCAGTTCTTC. The encoded protein is CASSLALAASSYNEQFF.

The chain couples TRBV7-2 to TRBJ2-7, with 12 bases that match TRBD1. Germline V CDR1 and CDR2: SGHTA, FQGNSA. After removal of 1 base from V and 2 bases from J, the junction contained 6 bases not matched to a gene. The CDR3 totals 17 residues. CDR3 loop: CASSLGDRGPITYEQYF. In DNA, the CDR3 is TGTGCCAGCAGCTTAGGGGACAGGGGGCCTATTACCTACGAGCAGTACTTC. Variable domain in full (rest from reference TRBV7-2 and TRBJ2-7): GAGVSQSPSNKVTEKGKDVELRCDPISGHTALYWYRQSLGQGLEFLIYFQGNSAPDKSGLPSDRFSAERTGGSVSTLTIQRTQQEDSAVYLCASSLGDRGPITYEQYFGPGTRLTVT.

The V gene is TRBV19, the J gene TRBJ1-6; 7 bases fit TRBD1. This CDR3 region has 16 residues. Per germline, CDR1 LNHDA and CDR2 SQIVND (reference sequence). Unmatched junction bases numbered 11, after V lost 3 bases and J lost 9 bases. The CDR3 reads CASSIRTGEGASPLHF. In DNA, the CDR3 is TGTGCCAGTAGTATCCGGACAGGAGAGGGGGCTTCACCCCTCCACTTT.

CDR3 residues: CASSFASGNYGYEQYF. CDR3 in DNA: TGTGCCAGCAGTTTCGCTAGCGGGAACTACGGCTACGAGCAGTACTTC. This chain connects TRBV6-5 to TRBJ2-7, with TRBD2 matching over 9 bases. Germline assignment: CDR1 MNHEY and CDR2 SVGAGI. CDR3 length equals 16 residues. The J segment lost 3 bases and the V segment lost 4 bases, leaving 10 bases of the junction unmatched.

This clone was picked up one time. The rearrangement uses TRBV5-5 and TRBJ2-3, with 7 positions matching TRBD2. The CDR3 has 17 residues. V was pared by 4 bases and J by 5 bases, with 16 bases of the junction left unmatched. CDR1 and CDR2 (germline): SGHKS, YYEKEE (reference sequence). The CDR3 DNA sequence: TGTGCCAGCAGCCTGCCAGGGCTAGCGGCAGCTAGAGATACGCAGTATTTT. Its translation is CASSLPGLAAARDTQYF.

This clone is a singleton in its sample. Distinct nucleotide sequences in the sample also encode this CDR3. The V gene is TRBV27, the J gene TRBJ2-5; 9 positions match TRBD2. Germline CDR1 is MNHEY and CDR2 is SMNVEV (reference sequence). The CDR3 sequence is 15 residues long. Germline trimming cut 6 bases from V and 4 bases from J; bases unmatched to any gene: 9. CDR3 amino acids: CASSQSGGNLETQYF. CDR3 DNA sequence: TGTGCCAGCAGCCAAAGCGGGGGGAACTTAGAGACCCAGTACTTC.

The chain couples TRBV21-1 to TRBJ2-2; the table's TRBD2 call for D was not verified on the DNA. TRBV21-1 is assigned pseudogene status. The CDR3 runs 22 residues. Here the CDR3 DNA reads TGTGCCAGCAGCAAACAAAAGGACAGGGTGGGGACTAGCGGGAGGCCCACCGGGGAGCTGTTTTTT. Amino acid sequence: CASSKQKDRVGTSGRPTGELFF.

For the CDR3, the DNA is TGTGCCAGCAGCTCCCCAGGGGCGCGAACAGATACGCAGTATTTT. Translating it yields CASSSPGARTDTQYF. The rearrangement links TRBV7-3 to TRBJ2-3; TRBD1 is a possible D gene (6 bases). CDR1 SGHTA and CDR2 FQGTGA come from the germline V gene. The CDR3 loop spans 15 amino acids. The V end was cut by 4 bases, the J end by 3 bases, with 14 bases between.

A few counts support this clone. The V and J genes are TRBV6-5 and TRBJ1-2; 7 bases line up with TRBD1. Germline CDR1 and CDR2: MNHEY and SVGAGI. V was clipped by 6 bases and J by 4 bases; unmatched bases: 8. The CDR3 sequence is 14 residues long. The CDR3 protein is CASSWDSALYGYTF. CDR3 nucleotide sequence: TGTGCCAGCAGCTGGGACAGCGCCCTCTATGGCTACACCTTC.

This chain connects TRBV11-2 to TRBJ2-2; 10 nucleotides agree with TRBD2. This CDR3 region has 18 residues. Germline assignment: CDR1 SGHAT and CDR2 FQNNGV. The V and J ends lost 5 bases and 6 bases, in that order; junction bases with no gene match: 15. The CDR3 here is CASSEPPSGRARPGELFF. The CDR3, as DNA: TGTGCCAGCAGCGAGCCGCCCAGCGGGAGGGCCAGACCCGGGGAGCTGTTTTTT.

V gene TRBV7-6 combines with J gene TRBJ1-2; no definite D call. Germline CDR1 reads SGHVS; CDR2 reads FNYEAQ. Trimming took 1 base from V and 8 from J, leaving 8 bases between them. The CDR3 sequence is 12 residues long. CDR3 amino acids: CASSLERGGYTF. In nucleotides, the CDR3 is TGTGCCAGCAGCTTAGAGCGGGGAGGCTACACCTTC.

Concerning this clone itself: Other DNA sequences in the sample encode the same CDR3. The V call is TRBV27, the J call TRBJ2-7; D is possibly TRBD2 (6 bases). The V end lost 6 bases, the J end lost 3 bases, and 12 bases lay between the germline ends. CDR1 MNHEY and CDR2 SMNVEV come from the germline V gene (reference sequence). This CDR3 has 13 amino acids. As DNA, the CDR3 is TGTGCCAGCAGCCCCAGGAGGGACTACGAGCAGTACTTC. It is translated as CASSPRRDYEQYF.

In the case of this clone: Its ends do not fully match the called genes, so a read error is possible. The rearrangement uses TRBV7-9 and TRBJ2-3; maybe TRBD2 (6 bases). Germline assignment: CDR1 SEHNR and CDR2 FQNEAQ (reference sequence). The CDR3 runs to 12 residues. CDR3 DNA sequence: TGTTCCAGCAGCTCGAGCGGGGATACGCAGTATTTT. Protein: CSSSSSGDTQYF.

The chain has TRBV10-3 and TRBJ1-4; D remains ambiguous. This CDR3 has 15 residues. Trimming took off 7 bases at V and 2 bases at J, with 14 bases between the two ends. Germline V lookup: CDR1 ENHRY, CDR2 SYGVKD. CDR3 in amino acids: CAITAGFGTNEKLFF. CDR3 DNA sequence: TGTGCCATCACTGCAGGTTTTGGCACTAATGAAAAACTGTTTTTT.

This chain links TRBV19 with TRBJ2-1; D ambiguous. Germline V gene sequence: CDR1 LNHDA, CDR2 SQIVND (reference sequence). The CDR3 has 11 amino acids. With 5 bases removed from V and 7 bases from J, the gap between germline ends came to 6 bases. CDR3 DNA sequence: TGTGCCAGTAGTGTAATGAATGAGCAGTTCTTC. Amino acids: CASSVMNEQFF.

This sequence joins TRBV6-1 and TRBJ2-3; TRBD2 matches at 9 bases. V shed 5 bases, J shed 0 bases, and the junction held 3 bases outside the gene matches. The CDR3 runs 15 residues. CDR1 is MNHNS and CDR2 is SASEGT in the germline V gene. DNA of the CDR3: TGTGCCAGCAGTCATAGCGGGAGTAGCACAGATACGCAGTATTTT. It specifies CASSHSGSSTDTQYF.

The V and J genes are TRBV19 and TRBJ2-5, with D possibly being TRBD1 (6 bases). The J call is doubtful: the DNA matches TRBJ2-7 better. Germline CDR1 reads LNHDA; CDR2 reads SQIVND (reference sequence). The CDR3 is 13 residues long. The CDR3 reads CASSITGINEQYF. The DNA of the CDR3 is TGTGCCAGTAGTATAACAGGGATCAACGAGCAGTACTTC.

CDR3 sequence: CSASVTYEQYF. The DNA for the CDR3 is TGCAGTGCTAGCGTTACCTACGAGCAGTACTTC. V is TRBV20-1 and J is TRBJ2-7; D gene uncertain. Germline-derived CDR1 and CDR2 are DFQATT and SNEGSKA (reference sequence). This CDR3 region has 11 residues. The V and J ends lost 3 bases and 2 bases respectively, with 5 bases between them.

The chain couples TRBV27 to TRBJ1-5; D unclear. Germline V gene data show CDR1 as MNHEY and CDR2 as SMNVEV (reference sequence). Trimming removed 8 bases from V and 5 bases from J, with 7 bases in between. This CDR3 comprises 11 residues. CDR3 sequence (DNA): TGTGCCAGCGGTAACTATCAGCCCCAGCATTTT. Encoded protein: CASGNYQPQHF.

CDR3 amino acids: CASSLTGTSGSNEQYF. CDR3 in DNA: TGTGCCAGCAGCCTTACCGGGACTAGCGGGAGTAACGAGCAGTACTTC. V gene TRBV9 combines with J gene TRBJ2-7, with 14 positions matching TRBD2. Germline assignment: CDR1 SGDLS and CDR2 YYNGEE. CDR3 size: 16 residues. V was pared by 4 bases and J by 5 bases, with 8 bases of the junction left unmatched. Supplemented by reference TRBV9 and TRBJ2-7, the full variable domain reads DSGVTQTPKHLITATGQRVTLRCSPRSGDLSVYWYQQSLDQGLQFLIQYYNGEERAKGNILERFSAQQFPDLHSELNLSSLELGDSALYFCASSLTGTSGSNEQYFGPGTRLTVT.